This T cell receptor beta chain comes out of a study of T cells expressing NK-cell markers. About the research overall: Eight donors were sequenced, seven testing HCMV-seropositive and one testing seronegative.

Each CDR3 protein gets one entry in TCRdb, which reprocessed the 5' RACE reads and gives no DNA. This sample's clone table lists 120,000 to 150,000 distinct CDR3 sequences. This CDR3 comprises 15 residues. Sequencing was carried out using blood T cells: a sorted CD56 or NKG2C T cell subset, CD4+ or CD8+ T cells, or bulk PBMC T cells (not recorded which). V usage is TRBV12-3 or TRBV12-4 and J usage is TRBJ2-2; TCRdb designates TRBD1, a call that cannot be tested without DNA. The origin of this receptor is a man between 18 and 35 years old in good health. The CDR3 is CASISQGESGGELFF.